What follows are 12 T cell receptor beta chains derived from one specimen sequenced in a study of shared clonotypes between healthy human individuals. TCRdb's copy holds only in-frame clones and misses some; the assay was immunoSEQ multiplex PCR. The profile covers fewer than 650,000 clones, with 70% to 80% appearing a single time and 12% taken by the ten largest. Sequencing was carried out using PBMCs. The receptor set was obtained from a woman aged 40 to 55 in good health. Some clones in this sample may be carry-over from other donors' samples.

The chain is built from TRBV4-1 and TRBJ2-2, with TRBD2 as a possible D gene (5 bases). The CDR3 has 16 amino acids. Trimming stripped 1 base from V and 0 bases from J, with 9 bases between. Germline V gene data show CDR1 as MGHRA and CDR2 as YSYEKL. The DNA for the CDR3 is TGCGCCAGCAGCCAAGGGGTAGCGACGAACACCGGGGAGCTGTTTTTT. The encoded protein is CASSQGVATNTGELFF.

This chain links TRBV4-1 with TRBJ2-7; D not resolved. Germline assignment: CDR1 MGHRA and CDR2 YSYEKL. Trimming cost V 4 bases and J 2 bases, with 15 bases left between them. The CDR3 covers 15 residues. The CDR3 protein is CASSPLIGQAYEQYF. CDR3 nucleotides: TGCGCCAGCAGCCCTTTAATCGGGCAGGCCTACGAGCAGTACTTC.

The chain is built from TRBV28 and TRBJ1-2, with 7 bases that match TRBD1. CDR3 length: 15 residues. In germline, CDR1 is MDHEN, CDR2 SYDVKM. Germline trimming cut 5 bases from V and 4 bases from J; bases unmatched to any gene: 10. This chain's CDR3 is CASSVNRGPLYGYTF. Here the CDR3 DNA reads TGTGCCAGCAGTGTCAATAGGGGGCCCCTCTATGGCTACACCTTC.

V gene TRBV11-1 combines with J gene TRBJ2-6; D gene ambiguous. Trimming stripped 5 bases from V and 4 bases from J, with 9 bases between. This CDR3 region has 14 residues. Germline V CDR1 and CDR2: SGHAT, FQDESV (reference sequence). The CDR3 loop is CASSGQVGANVLTF. The CDR3 nucleotides are TGTGCCAGCAGCGGGCAGGTAGGGGCCAACGTCCTGACTTTC.

Comment on this clone: This may come from a read error, since a much larger clone is one base off. The V and J genes are TRBV6-4 and TRBJ2-1; TRBD2 matches 12 bases. Germline CDR1 is MRHNA and CDR2 is SNTAGT. The CDR3 length is 15 residues. CDR3 region: CASSPETSGSDEQLF. The CDR3 coding sequence is TGTGCCAGCAGTCCCGAGACTAGCGGGAGCGATGAGCAGCTCTTC.

A single count supports this clone. This chain links TRBV5-1 with TRBJ2-7, with 7 nucleotides matching TRBD1. The CDR3 loop spans 13 amino acids. Germline V gene data show CDR1 as SGHRS and CDR2 as YFSETQ. The junction had 4 bases not matched to a gene; V was cut back by 4 bases and J by 3 bases. The CDR3 loop is CASSRDSLYEQYF. The DNA of the CDR3 is TGCGCCAGCAGCAGGGACAGCCTCTACGAGCAGTACTTC.

The chain has TRBV9 and TRBJ2-5, with unresolved D. Germline V lookup: CDR1 SGDLS, CDR2 YYNGEE. V was pared by 3 bases and J by 3 bases, with 12 bases between. The CDR3 runs to 14 residues. CDR3 region: CASSGSILEETQYF. In DNA, the CDR3 is TGTGCCAGCAGCGGTAGCATCTTGGAAGAGACCCAGTACTTC. The full variable domain, completed using reference TRBV9 and TRBJ2-5, is DSGVTQTPKHLITATGQRVTLRCSPRSGDLSVYWYQQSLDQGLQFLIQYYNGEERAKGNILERFSAQQFPDLHSELNLSSLELGDSALYFCASSGSILEETQYFGPGTRLLVL.

The chain couples TRBV2 to TRBJ2-1; 8 bases map to TRBD1. V dropped 10 bases and J dropped 4; count of bases not matched to a gene: 12. The CDR3 sequence is 15 residues long. Germline lookup yields CDR1 SNHLY and CDR2 FYNNEI. The CDR3 here is CATTDRATRYNEQFF. The CDR3 DNA sequence: TGTGCCACTACGGACAGGGCGACTCGATACAATGAGCAGTTCTTC.

This clone was found many times. The chain has TRBV5-5 and TRBJ2-1, with D perhaps given as TRBD1 or TRBD2 (5 bases each). Trimming shortened V by 9 bases and J by 8 bases, and 30 bases separated the two germline ends. This CDR3 comprises 17 residues. Germline V lookup: CDR1 SGHKS, CDR2 YYEKEE (reference sequence). The chain's CDR3 is CATHSRASPRRGDEQFF. CDR3 bases: TGTGCCACCCACTCGCGGGCTAGTCCAAGGAGAGGGGATGAGCAGTTCTTC.

As concerns this clone: One base away lies a much larger clone, so this may be a sequencing read error. The same CDR3 also results from other DNA sequences found in this sample. J is TRBJ1-2 and V is TRBV20-1; no clear D. Germline CDR1 and CDR2: DFQATT and SNEGSKA (reference sequence). The CDR3 loop spans 11 amino acids. The CDR3 nucleotides are TGCAGGACCCAACGGGGTGACGGCTACACCTTC. Translated, it gives CRTQRGDGYTF.

CDR3 DNA: TGTGCCAGCAGTTACCGGACAGGGGGCTATAATTCACCCCTCCACTTT. This translates into CASSYRTGGYNSPLHF. The rearrangement links TRBV6-6 to TRBJ1-6; TRBD1 aligns across 10 bases. The germline CDR1 and CDR2 sequences are MNHNY and SVGAGI (reference sequence). The V gene end was trimmed by 2 bases and the J gene end by 3 bases; junction bases not matched to a gene: 1. CDR3 size: 16 residues.

The chain has TRBV28 and TRBJ1-5; perhaps TRBD1 as D (6 bases). This CDR3 has 13 amino acids. The germline V gene has CDR1 MDHEN and CDR2 SYDVKM. V was shortened by 10 bases and J by 6 bases, with 16 bases between the two germline ends. This CDR3 reads CATRGGYGQPQHF. CDR3 bases: TGTGCCACCCGAGGGGGTTACGGTCAGCCCCAGCATTTT. The full variable domain, with the rest looked up from reference TRBV28 and TRBJ1-5, is DVKVTQSSRYLVKRTGEKVFLECVQDMDHENMFWYRQDPGLGLRLIYFSYDVKMKEKGDIPEGYSVSREKKERFSLILESASTNQTSMYLCATRGGYGQPQHFGDGTRLSIL.